A selection of T cell receptor beta chains follows, all from one sample in a study of cytomegalovirus exposure and HLA in healthy donors. Sequenced by immunoSEQ multiplex PCR; TCRdb stores in-frame clones only, minus some. Of about 160,000 clones detected, just under 90% appear once; the ten largest clones hold under 13%. Sequences were obtained from PBMCs. The origin of the receptors is a woman between 18 and 29 years old in good health and CMV-seropositive. CDR3s include the opening cysteine and the closing phenylalanine or tryptophan. Each record gives: CDR3 length, J gene, V gene, clone size, D gene, CDR3 protein, CDR3 DNA. The D gene is left open where the match is weak. Only some rows state a clone size, as once, few, many or a class for expanded clones.

len: 11
j_gene: TRBJ2-1
v_gene: TRBV27
abundance: -
d_gene: TRBD2
CDR3aa: CASSSGGEQFF
CDR3nt: TGTGCCAGCAGTTCCGGGGGGGAGCAGTTCTTC

len: 15
j_gene: TRBJ1-5
v_gene: TRBV28
abundance: few
d_gene: -
CDR3aa: CASSITQGTRQPQHF
CDR3nt: TGTGCCAGCAGTATCACGCAGGGTACGCGTCAGCCCCAGCATTTT

len: 11
j_gene: TRBJ2-7
v_gene: TRBV4-2
abundance: -
d_gene: -
CDR3aa: CASSPQYEQYF
CDR3nt: TGTGCCAGCAGCCCCCAGTACGAGCAGTACTTC

len: 13
j_gene: TRBJ2-7
v_gene: TRBV29-1
abundance: -
d_gene: TRBD1
CDR3aa: CSVGSQGAYEQYF
CDR3nt: TGCAGCGTTGGTAGTCAGGGGGCCTACGAGCAGTACTTC

len: 13
j_gene: TRBJ2-7
v_gene: TRBV9
abundance: -
d_gene: TRBD2
CDR3aa: CASSPLASGTQYF
CDR3nt: TGTGCCAGCAGCCCCCTGGCTAGCGGCACCCAGTACTTC

len: 13
j_gene: TRBJ2-7
v_gene: TRBV18
abundance: -
d_gene: -
CDR3aa: CASSPLPGYEQYF
CDR3nt: TGTGCCAGCTCACCACTCCCCGGGTACGAGCAGTACTTC

len: 13
j_gene: TRBJ2-7
v_gene: TRBV7-3
abundance: -
d_gene: -
CDR3aa: CASSLGGVDEQYF
CDR3nt: TGTGCCAGCAGCTTGGGGGGAGTCGACGAGCAGTACTTC

len: 16
j_gene: TRBJ1-4
v_gene: TRBV29-1
abundance: -
d_gene: -
CDR3aa: CSVRTPHPNDNEKLFF
CDR3nt: TGCAGCGTCCGGACACCTCACCCAAACGACAATGAAAAACTGTTTTTT

len: 14
j_gene: TRBJ2-5
v_gene: TRBV4-2
abundance: -
d_gene: -
CDR3aa: CASSQEQEQETQYF
CDR3nt: TGTGCCAGCAGCCAAGAGCAGGAACAAGAGACCCAGTACTTC

len: 12
j_gene: TRBJ2-1
v_gene: TRBV6-5
abundance: -
d_gene: TRBD2
CDR3aa: CASSRGGDEQFF
CDR3nt: TGTGCCAGCAGTCGGGGGGGGGATGAGCAGTTCTTC

len: 14
j_gene: TRBJ1-4
v_gene: TRBV6-5
abundance: once
d_gene: -
CDR3aa: CASGLKTVNEKLFF
CDR3nt: TGTGCCAGCGGGTTGAAGACAGTTAATGAAAAACTGTTTTTT

len: 17
j_gene: TRBJ1-1
v_gene: TRBV4-2
abundance: -
d_gene: -
CDR3aa: CASSQDSRDGMNTEAFF
CDR3nt: TGTGCCAGCAGCCAAGATTCGCGGGACGGGATGAACACTGAAGCTTTCTTT

len: 13
j_gene: TRBJ1-2
v_gene: TRBV29-1
abundance: -
d_gene: -
CDR3aa: CSVVATGSYGYTF
CDR3nt: TGCAGCGTCGTGGCGACGGGGAGCTATGGCTACACCTTC

len: 17
j_gene: TRBJ2-2
v_gene: TRBV12-5
abundance: -
d_gene: -
CDR3aa: CASGSWGRAENTGELFF
CDR3nt: TGTGCTAGTGGTTCTTGGGGCCGGGCTGAGAACACCGGGGAGCTGTTTTTT

len: 15
j_gene: TRBJ1-1
v_gene: TRBV10-1
abundance: -
d_gene: -
CDR3aa: CASSESLGTNTEAFF
CDR3nt: TGCGCCAGCAGTGAGTCGCTCGGTACGAACACTGAAGCTTTCTTT

len: 22
j_gene: TRBJ2-7
v_gene: TRBV9
abundance: -
d_gene: TRBD1
CDR3aa: CASSPRTGGPRQGGGPPYEQYF
CDR3nt: TGTGCCAGCAGCCCTCGGACAGGGGGGCCCCGTCAGGGCGGCGGACCACCCTACGAGCAGTACTTC

len: 15
j_gene: TRBJ1-2
v_gene: TRBV27
abundance: -
d_gene: TRBD1
CDR3aa: CASSSGTGSNYGYTF
CDR3nt: TGTGCCAGCAGTTCCGGGACAGGTTCTAACTATGGCTACACCTTC

len: 12
j_gene: TRBJ1-5
v_gene: TRBV29-1
abundance: -
d_gene: -
CDR3aa: CSVALGAQPQHF
CDR3nt: TGCAGCGTTGCCCTGGGGGCTCAGCCCCAGCATTTT

len: 13
j_gene: TRBJ2-5
v_gene: TRBV29-1
abundance: -
d_gene: TRBD2
CDR3aa: CSVDGRAGETQYF
CDR3nt: TGCAGCGTTGACGGGAGGGCCGGGGAGACCCAGTACTTC

len: 17
j_gene: TRBJ1-4
v_gene: TRBV19
abundance: -
d_gene: -
CDR3aa: CASSGPETAFANEKLFF
CDR3nt: TGTGCCAGTAGTGGCCCGGAAACAGCATTCGCTAATGAAAAACTGTTTTTT

len: 15
j_gene: TRBJ2-1
v_gene: TRBV6-5
abundance: -
d_gene: TRBD2
CDR3aa: CASSGAGALLNEQFF
CDR3nt: TGTGCCAGCAGCGGAGCGGGAGCCTTACTCAATGAGCAGTTCTTC

len: 13
j_gene: TRBJ2-1
v_gene: TRBV27
abundance: -
d_gene: TRBD2
CDR3aa: CASSGWGGNEQFF
CDR3nt: TGTGCCAGCAGTGGTTGGGGGGGGAATGAGCAGTTCTTC

len: 13
j_gene: TRBJ2-7
v_gene: TRBV19
abundance: -
d_gene: -
CDR3aa: CASSTRPRGEQYF
CDR3nt: TGTGCCAGTAGTACAAGGCCTCGAGGCGAGCAGTACTTC

len: 11
j_gene: TRBJ2-2
v_gene: TRBV6-5
abundance: once
d_gene: -
CDR3aa: CASTQGLELFF
CDR3nt: TGTGCCAGCACCCAAGGACTGGAGCTGTTTTTT

len: 15
j_gene: TRBJ1-1
v_gene: TRBV30
abundance: -
d_gene: -
CDR3aa: CAWSFVDRSNTEAFF
CDR3nt: TGTGCCTGGAGTTTCGTTGACAGGTCGAACACTGAAGCTTTCTTT

len: 16
j_gene: TRBJ2-2
v_gene: TRBV18
abundance: -
d_gene: TRBD2
CDR3aa: CASSRGLAANTGELFF
CDR3nt: TGTGCCAGCTCACGTGGACTAGCGGCGAACACCGGGGAGCTGTTTTTT

len: 13
j_gene: TRBJ2-7
v_gene: TRBV11-2
abundance: -
d_gene: TRBD1
CDR3aa: CASSPTGVNEQYF
CDR3nt: TGTGCCAGCAGCCCGACAGGGGTCAACGAGCAGTACTTC

len: 17
j_gene: TRBJ1-1
v_gene: TRBV5-8
abundance: -
d_gene: -
CDR3aa: CASSSPQVGEMNTEAFF
CDR3nt: TGTGCCAGCAGCTCTCCGCAGGTCGGCGAAATGAACACTGAAGCTTTCTTT

len: 15
j_gene: TRBJ1-1
v_gene: TRBV6-6
abundance: -
d_gene: TRBD1
CDR3aa: CASSYLQGAGDEAFF
CDR3nt: TGTGCCAGCAGTTACTTACAGGGGGCCGGGGATGAAGCTTTCTTT

len: 13
j_gene: TRBJ1-1
v_gene: TRBV7-2
abundance: few
d_gene: -
CDR3aa: CASSSMLNTEAFF
CDR3nt: TGTGCCAGCAGCTCAATGTTGAACACTGAAGCTTTCTTT

len: 13
j_gene: TRBJ2-3
v_gene: TRBV9
abundance: once
d_gene: -
CDR3aa: CASSPQGQDTQYF
CDR3nt: TGTGCCAGCAGCCCCCAGGGCCAAGATACGCAGTATTTT

len: 17
j_gene: TRBJ2-3
v_gene: TRBV11-3
abundance: -
d_gene: TRBD2
CDR3aa: CASSLSSGSMMDDTQYF
CDR3nt: TGTGCCAGCAGCTTGTCTAGCGGGAGTATGATGGATGATACGCAGTATTTT

len: 14
j_gene: TRBJ1-1
v_gene: TRBV16
abundance: -
d_gene: -
CDR3aa: CASSQWTANTEAFF
CDR3nt: TGTGCCAGCAGCCAATGGACAGCGAACACTGAAGCTTTCTTT

len: 16
j_gene: TRBJ1-1
v_gene: TRBV27
abundance: -
d_gene: TRBD1
CDR3aa: CASSLSSGTVNTEAFF
CDR3nt: TGTGCCAGCAGTTTATCGAGTGGGACAGTGAACACTGAAGCTTTCTTT

len: 13
j_gene: TRBJ2-7
v_gene: TRBV4-1
abundance: -
d_gene: -
CDR3aa: CASSQDRVYEQYF
CDR3nt: TGCGCCAGCAGCCAAGATAGAGTTTACGAGCAGTACTTC

len: 14
j_gene: TRBJ2-1
v_gene: TRBV5-1
abundance: -
d_gene: TRBD2
CDR3aa: CASSLDTSGWEQFF
CDR3nt: TGCGCCAGCAGCCTGGACACTAGCGGGTGGGAGCAGTTCTTC

len: 17
j_gene: TRBJ1-5
v_gene: TRBV7-2
abundance: -
d_gene: TRBD1
CDR3aa: CASSFWDREYSNQPQHF
CDR3nt: TGTGCCAGCAGCTTTTGGGACAGAGAATATAGCAATCAGCCCCAGCATTTT

len: 16
j_gene: TRBJ2-1
v_gene: TRBV5-1
abundance: -
d_gene: TRBD2
CDR3aa: CASSYLAGGRDNEQFF
CDR3nt: TGCGCCAGCAGCTACCTAGCGGGAGGGCGCGACAATGAGCAGTTCTTC

len: 16
j_gene: TRBJ2-2
v_gene: TRBV4-3
abundance: -
d_gene: TRBD2
CDR3aa: CASSQEAGLNTGELFF
CDR3nt: TGCGCCAGCAGCCAAGAAGCGGGATTAAACACCGGGGAGCTGTTTTTT

len: 15
j_gene: TRBJ2-3
v_gene: TRBV6-1
abundance: many
d_gene: TRBD2
CDR3aa: CASSGLAGGPDTQYF
CDR3nt: TGTGCCAGCAGTGGACTAGCGGGAGGGCCAGATACGCAGTATTTT

len: 15
j_gene: TRBJ1-1
v_gene: TRBV7-8
abundance: -
d_gene: TRBD1
CDR3aa: CASSLVGQANTEAFF
CDR3nt: TGTGCCAGCAGCTTAGTTGGACAGGCGAACACTGAAGCTTTCTTT

len: 14
j_gene: TRBJ1-5
v_gene: TRBV7-2
abundance: -
d_gene: -
CDR3aa: CASSRDGSHQPQHF
CDR3nt: TGTGCCAGCAGCCGCGACGGGAGCCATCAGCCCCAGCATTTT

len: 14
j_gene: TRBJ2-7
v_gene: TRBV15
abundance: -
d_gene: -
CDR3aa: CATSSRGDPGEQYF
CDR3nt: TGTGCCACCAGCTCCCGGGGAGACCCCGGCGAGCAGTACTTC

len: 16
j_gene: TRBJ2-7
v_gene: TRBV11-3
abundance: many
d_gene: TRBD1
CDR3aa: CASSPWLDRNSYEQYF
CDR3nt: TGTGCCAGCAGCCCCTGGCTGGACAGGAACTCCTACGAGCAGTACTTC

len: 13
j_gene: TRBJ2-5
v_gene: TRBV6-1
abundance: -
d_gene: TRBD1
CDR3aa: CAGDRTGGETQYF
CDR3nt: TGTGCCGGAGACCGGACAGGGGGAGAGACCCAGTACTTC